This passage covers 24 T cell receptor beta chains from one sample sequenced in a study of blood T cell repertoires in COVID-19. Assay used: immunoSEQ multiplex PCR; TCRdb lists only in-frame clones, some missing. The data contain under 250,000 clones, roughly 86% of them singletons. Sequencing input: peripheral blood. Source of these receptors: a woman between 45 and 65 years old with active or convalescent COVID-19.

This chain links TRBV6-1 with TRBJ2-1, with 7 nucleotides matching TRBD1. CDR1 and CDR2 (germline): MNHNS, SASEGT. Losses at the gene ends were 4 bases for V and 6 bases for J; bases not matched to a gene: 12. The CDR3 loop spans 16 amino acids. The CDR3 DNA sequence: TGTGCCAGCAGTGTTGGAGCCTCGGGGACAGTCAATGAGCAGTTCTTC. Translation gives CASSVGASGTVNEQFF.

V usage is TRBV4-2 and J usage is TRBJ2-7; D possibly corresponds to TRBD2 (6 bases). Trimming cost V 0 bases and J 6 bases, with 21 bases left between them. Germline loops: CDR1 LGHNA, CDR2 YNFKEQ. There are 17 residues in the CDR3. CDR3 in DNA: TGTGCCAGCAGCCAAGAGGCTACTGGGCGGGGTACGGTCGAGCAGTACTTC. It codes for CASSQEATGRGTVEQYF.

This sequence joins TRBV4-1 and TRBJ1-6, with D tentatively TRBD1 (6 bases). Between the trimmed V and J ends, which lost 0 bases and 7 bases, there was a span of 13 bases. Germline V gene sequence: CDR1 MGHRA, CDR2 YSYEKL. This CDR3 has 16 amino acids. The CDR3 nucleotides read TGCGCCAGCAGCCAAGAACAGGGAAGGAGGAATTCACCCCTCCACTTT. Translation: CASSQEQGRRNSPLHF.

This chain uses TRBV7-9 with TRBJ1-2; D is ambiguous. V was shortened by 4 bases and J by 3 bases, with 12 bases between the two germline ends. Germline CDR1 reads SEHNR; CDR2 reads FQNEAQ (reference sequence). The CDR3 loop spans 14 amino acids. The CDR3 sequence: CASSYAGGHYGYTF. DNA of the CDR3: TGTGCCAGCAGCTATGCAGGTGGGCACTATGGCTACACCTTC.

This chain joins TRBV11-2 and TRBJ1-6; D perhaps matches TRBD1 (5 bases). Trimming left V 4 bases short and J 0 bases short, with 10 bases between. The germline gives CDR1 SGHAT, CDR2 FQNNGV. CDR3 size: 16 residues. CDR3 DNA sequence: TGTGCCAGCAGCTCCCGGGGGACCTCCTATAATTCACCCCTCCACTTT. As protein: CASSSRGTSYNSPLHF.

The chain links TRBV5-8 to TRBJ2-6; perhaps TRBD1 as D (6 bases). The V gene lost 4 bases and the J gene lost 2 bases, with 10 bases spanning the gap. Germline-derived CDR1 and CDR2 are SGHTS and YDEGEE. This CDR3 has 15 amino acids. The CDR3 loop reads CASSTQGTGANVLTF. CDR3 DNA sequence: TGTGCCAGCAGCACACAGGGAACTGGGGCCAACGTCCTGACTTTC.

The CDR3, as DNA: TGTGCCAGCGGACAGGGTGGAACGAATTCACCCCTCCACTTT. Encoded protein: CASGQGGTNSPLHF. The chain recombines TRBV2 with TRBJ1-6; 8 bases are a match to TRBD1. V shed 8 bases and J 7 bases; nucleotides not matched to a gene: 7. The CDR3 is 14 residues long. Germline values: CDR1 SNHLY, CDR2 FYNNEI.

A single count supports this clone. The rearrangement joins TRBV12-5 to TRBJ2-7; possibly TRBD2 for D (6 bases). This CDR3 region has 14 residues. Trimming stripped 0 bases from V and 4 bases from J, with 10 bases between. Looked up from germline, CDR1 is LGHNT and CDR2 is FRNRAP. The CDR3 DNA sequence: TGTGCTAGTGGTTTGGTACAGGAGGGATACGAGCAGTACTTC. It translates to CASGLVQEGYEQYF.

A single count supports this clone. V usage is TRBV18 and J usage is TRBJ1-1, with D possibly matching TRBD1 (5 bases). Germline V CDR1 and CDR2: KGHSH, LQKENI. The V gene lost 4 bases and the J gene lost 8 bases, with 14 bases spanning the gap. The CDR3 has 13 amino acids. CDR3 DNA sequence: TGTGCCAGCTCACGGTCTGGGGCCGCAGAAGCTTTCTTT. It encodes CASSRSGAAEAFF.

This sequence joins TRBV5-4 and TRBJ1-2; 7 bases are shared with TRBD1. Per the germline V gene, CDR1 is SGHNT and CDR2 is YYREEE (reference sequence). The CDR3 covers 15 residues. Trimming took 5 bases from V and 5 from J; bases not matched to a gene: 12. The CDR3 region has the DNA TGTGCCAGCAGGGTAGGACAGGCGCAGCCTTATGGCTACACCTTC. Encoded protein: CASRVGQAQPYGYTF. The full variable domain, completed using reference TRBV5-4 and TRBJ1-2, is ETGVTQSPTHLIKTRGQQVTLRCSSQSGHNTVSWYQQALGQGPQFIFQYYREEENGRGNFPPRFSGLQFPNYSSELNVNALELDDSALYLCASRVGQAQPYGYTFGSGTRLTVV.

This clone was seen only a few times. The rearrangement uses TRBV2 and TRBJ1-5; 7 nucleotides line up with TRBD1. The V and J ends lost 7 bases and 6 bases, in that order; junction bases with no gene match: 12. Germline assignment: CDR1 SNHLY and CDR2 FYNNEI. This CDR3 region has 15 residues. The CDR3 DNA reads as TGTGCCAGCACCCAACGAACAGGGGATCCTCAGCCCCAGCATTTT. As protein: CASTQRTGDPQPQHF.

This clone is a singleton in its sample. The chain couples TRBV27 to TRBJ2-4; 7 bases map to TRBD1. The trim removed 6 bases at V and 0 bases at J, leaving 8 bases unmatched. The CDR3 is made up of 16 amino acids. The germline gives CDR1 MNHEY, CDR2 SMNVEV (reference sequence). This CDR3 reads CASSRDRVLAKNIQYF. The CDR3 nucleotides are TGTGCCAGCAGCCGCGACAGGGTGCTAGCCAAAAACATTCAGTACTTC.

The table lists this clone with a few counts. V and J are TRBV4-1 and TRBJ1-5; a possible D gene is TRBD1 (6 bases). This CDR3 has 15 amino acids. Looked up from germline, CDR1 is MGHRA and CDR2 is YSYEKL. The germline V and J ends were trimmed by 0 bases and 4 bases, with 10 bases remaining between them. CDR3 coding DNA: TGCGCCAGCAGCCAAGATACAGGGTTTAATCAGCCCCAGCATTTT. It yields the protein CASSQDTGFNQPQHF.

The rearrangement joins TRBV6-5 to TRBJ1-2; D might be TRBD1 (5 bases). CDR1 is MNHEY, CDR2 SVGAGI, per germline. This CDR3 contains 15 residues. V shed 7 bases and J shed 7 bases, with 22 bases lying between them. The CDR3 region has the DNA TGTGCCAGCATCCGACGCCCACAGGCGGAGGGTGGCTACACCTTC. Residues: CASIRRPQAEGGYTF.

J is TRBJ2-2 and V is TRBV7-3; a possible D gene is TRBD1 (6 bases). Trimming left V 6 bases short and J 7 bases short, with 12 bases between. Germline lookup yields CDR1 SGHTA and CDR2 FQGTGA. The CDR3 is 13 residues long. The CDR3 loop reads CASSQGPNGELFF. CDR3 sequence (DNA): TGTGCCAGCAGTCAGGGGCCGAACGGGGAGCTGTTTTTT.

This sequence joins TRBV7-2 and TRBJ1-2, with 7 nucleotides matching TRBD1. The V gene's germline CDR1 is SGHTA and CDR2 FQGNSA. The CDR3 loop spans 15 amino acids. With V trimmed by 0 bases and J by 6 bases, 7 bases remained unmatched. The CDR3 is CASSLAGGGGDGYTF. The CDR3 nucleotides read TGTGCCAGCAGCTTAGCAGGGGGCGGCGGTGATGGCTACACCTTC.

The chain recombines TRBV27 with TRBJ2-1, with TRBD2 identical over 11 bases. The J segment lost 5 bases and the V segment lost 9 bases, leaving 15 bases of the junction unmatched. Germline V gene lookup returns CDR1 MNHEY and CDR2 SMNVEV (reference sequence). The CDR3 is 17 amino acids. The CDR3 DNA follows: TGTGCCAGTCACCGTTTGTCGGGACTAGCGGTTAACAATGAGCAGTTCTTC. This codes for CASHRLSGLAVNNEQFF.

The chain joins TRBV19 to TRBJ2-1, with a tentative D call TRBD2 (6 bases). The germline V and J ends were trimmed by 5 bases and 4 bases, with 21 bases remaining between them. The CDR3 is 17 amino acids. The germline V gene encodes CDR1 LNHDA and CDR2 SQIVND (reference sequence). The CDR3 loop is CASSSPPGRGRYNEQFF. The DNA of the CDR3 is TGTGCCAGTAGTTCCCCCCCAGGGCGGGGCCGATACAATGAGCAGTTCTTC.

As for this clone: Other DNA sequences in this sample translate to the same CDR3. The V call is TRBV11-2, the J call TRBJ2-3; 9 nucleotides match TRBD1. V was pared by 4 bases and J by 0 bases, with 2 bases of the junction left unmatched. The CDR3 totals 15 residues. Germline assignment: CDR1 SGHAT and CDR2 FQNNGV. The CDR3 loop is CASSSGQGSTDTQYF. For the CDR3, the DNA is TGTGCCAGCAGCTCTGGACAGGGGAGCACAGATACGCAGTATTTT.

This clone occurred a few times. The chain employs TRBV28 and TRBJ2-3; TRBD1 matches at 7 bases. With V trimmed by 6 bases and J by 0 bases, 3 bases remained unmatched. Germline V gives CDR1 MDHEN, CDR2 SYDVKM. CDR3 length equals 14 residues. CDR3 sequence reads: CASRTGVSTDTQYF. Written as DNA, the CDR3 is TGTGCCAGCAGAACAGGGGTTAGCACAGATACGCAGTATTTT.

CDR3 residues: CATSTGGNTGELFF. The CDR3 DNA sequence: TGTGCCACCAGCACGGGAGGGAACACCGGGGAGCTGTTTTTT. V is TRBV15 and J is TRBJ2-2; TRBD2 matches 7 bases. CDR1 is LNHNV, CDR2 YYDKDF, per germline (reference sequence). This CDR3 is 14 amino acids long. Trimming took 4 bases from V and 1 from J; bases not matched to a gene: 0.

This CDR3 is CASSEDSLYGYTF. The CDR3 region has the DNA TGTGCCAGCAGTGAAGACAGCCTCTATGGCTACACCTTC. The chain uses TRBV2 and TRBJ1-2; D ambiguous. V lost 1 base, J lost 4 bases, and 7 bases lay in between. This CDR3 has 13 amino acids. The germline gives CDR1 SNHLY, CDR2 FYNNEI.

The V call is TRBV11-2, the J call TRBJ1-1, with D tentatively TRBD1 (6 bases). The germline V gene encodes CDR1 SGHAT and CDR2 FQNNGV. Trimming removed 5 bases at V and 1 base at J, with 11 bases between. The CDR3 runs 14 residues. CDR3 amino acids: CASSRLQGNTEAFF. Written as DNA, the CDR3 is TGTGCCAGCAGCCGTTTACAGGGGAACACTGAAGCTTTCTTT. The full variable domain, rest sourced from reference TRBV11-2 and TRBJ1-1, is EAGVAQSPRYKIIEKRQSVAFWCNPISGHATLYWYQQILGQGPKLLIQFQNNGVVDDSQLPKDRFSAERLKGVDSTLKIQPAKLEDSAVYLCASSRLQGNTEAFFGQGTRLTVV.

The chain couples TRBV14 to TRBJ2-7; 8 bases align to TRBD1. This CDR3 spans 16 amino acids. V lost 5 bases to trimming and J lost 5 bases; unmatched junction nucleotides: 14. Looked up from germline, CDR1 is SGHDN and CDR2 is FVKESK. The CDR3 region is CASSAPLRTGSDEQYF. In DNA form, the CDR3 reads TGTGCCAGCAGCGCCCCGTTGAGGACAGGGTCAGACGAGCAGTACTTC.